Sequencing of this T cell receptor (beta chain) was carried out in a study of blood T cell repertoires in COVID-19. Sequencing used immunoSEQ multiplex PCR; TCRdb keeps in-frame clones, though not all of them. The data show about 60,000 clones, around 82% seen once. CDR1 KGHSH and CDR2 LQKENI come from the germline V gene. The CDR3 sequence is 13 residues long. V lost 4 bases to trimming and J lost 5 bases, with 8 bases between them. Sequencing was performed on peripheral blood. The TCR sequence derives from an elderly woman with acute or convalescent COVID-19. The chain employs TRBV18 and TRBJ1-4, with D unresolved. CDR3 in DNA: TGTGCCAGCTCACGTGGAGCGAATGAAAAACTGTTTTTT. Encoded protein: CASSRGANEKLFF.